A single TCR beta chain is shown here with its context. The sample belongs to a study of cytomegalovirus exposure and HLA in healthy donors. Germline V gene data show CDR1 as MDHEN and CDR2 as SYDVKM. The J segment lost 6 bases and the V segment lost 6 bases, leaving 11 bases of the junction unmatched. This CDR3 contains 15 residues. Clones were read by immunoSEQ multiplex PCR, and TCRdb kept only the in-frame ones, dropping some. Counted here are more than 150,000 clones, more than 70% occurring once; the ten biggest clones make up approximately 3%. The sample comprised PBMCs. The receptor comes from a man between 18 and 35 years old in good health and CMV-seronegative. The J gene is TRBJ2-1, the V gene TRBV28; 7 bases agree with TRBD2. The CDR3, as DNA: TGTGCCAGCAGCCCATGGGAGGGGAAGGGCAATGAGCAGTTCTTC. It yields the protein CASSPWEGKGNEQFF.